The rows below give T cell receptor beta chains drawn from one sample of a study of cytomegalovirus exposure and HLA in healthy donors. The assay was immunoSEQ multiplex PCR, and TCRdb's table has in-frame clones only and misses some. This table has fewer than 200,000 clones, roughly three quarters appearing once. The sample consisted of PBMCs. All receptors come from a man in his forties in good health and CMV-seropositive. The CDR3 runs from the conserved cysteine through the conserved F or W. Each record gives: CDR3 DNA, CDR3 protein, clone size, J gene, D gene, V gene. The D gene is left open where the match is weak. Rows may omit the clone size; those that give it use once, few, many or a size class.

CDR3nt: TGTGCCAGCAGCCTATTGAACACTGAAGCTTTCTTT; CDR3aa: CASSLLNTEAFF; abundance: NA; j_gene: TRBJ1-1; d_gene: NA; v_gene: TRBV7-8
CDR3nt: TGTGCCAGCAGTCCCCAGAACAGGGGTTCACCCCTCCACTTT; CDR3aa: CASSPQNRGSPLHF; abundance: NA; j_gene: TRBJ1-6; d_gene: TRBD1; v_gene: TRBV27
CDR3nt: TGCGCCAGCAGCCAAGAGAAAGGGGTTTTTGGTTCACCCCTCCACTTT; CDR3aa: CASSQEKGVFGSPLHF; abundance: NA; j_gene: TRBJ1-6; d_gene: NA; v_gene: TRBV4-1
CDR3nt: TGTGCCAGTAGTCCGGGACAGGGGTATGATGAGCAGTTCTTC; CDR3aa: CASSPGQGYDEQFF; abundance: few; j_gene: TRBJ2-1; d_gene: TRBD1; v_gene: TRBV19
CDR3nt: TGTGCCAGCAGCGTAGGAAAGACAGGGGGTAATTCACCCCTCCACTTT; CDR3aa: CASSVGKTGGNSPLHF; abundance: NA; j_gene: TRBJ1-6; d_gene: TRBD1; v_gene: TRBV9
CDR3nt: TGTGCCAGCAGCTTAGCGCGACTAGCGGGGGAGGAGCAGTTCTTC; CDR3aa: CASSLARLAGEEQFF; abundance: NA; j_gene: TRBJ2-1; d_gene: TRBD2; v_gene: TRBV7-2
CDR3nt: TGCGCCAGCAGCTTGGGGCGGCAGGGCTTCACTGAAGCTTTCTTT; CDR3aa: CASSLGRQGFTEAFF; abundance: NA; j_gene: TRBJ1-1; d_gene: NA; v_gene: TRBV5-1
CDR3nt: TGTGCCACCCGGACAGGGGTGAATCAGCCCCAGCATTTT; CDR3aa: CATRTGVNQPQHF; abundance: few; j_gene: TRBJ1-5; d_gene: TRBD1; v_gene: TRBV27
CDR3nt: TGTGCCTGGAGTGTAATCGGTCTAGCGGGTTCCGAGCAGTTCTTC; CDR3aa: CAWSVIGLAGSEQFF; abundance: NA; j_gene: TRBJ2-1; d_gene: TRBD2; v_gene: TRBV30
CDR3nt: TGTGCCAGCAGCCGGCAAGCGGGGGGATTCTCAGATACGCAGTATTTT; CDR3aa: CASSRQAGGFSDTQYF; abundance: few; j_gene: TRBJ2-3; d_gene: TRBD2; v_gene: TRBV4-2
CDR3nt: TGTGCCAGCTCACCCAGGACAGGGAGGAGCACAGATACGCAGTATTTT; CDR3aa: CASSPRTGRSTDTQYF; abundance: once; j_gene: TRBJ2-3; d_gene: TRBD1; v_gene: TRBV18
CDR3nt: TGTGCTAGCAGCTTAGGAGCAGGGCGGGAGACCCAGTACTTC; CDR3aa: CASSLGAGRETQYF; abundance: NA; j_gene: TRBJ2-5; d_gene: NA; v_gene: TRBV7-7
CDR3nt: TGTGCCAGCAGCCCGGCCCAGGGGGTCCCCCAGCCACAGCATTTT; CDR3aa: CASSPAQGVPQPQHF; abundance: NA; j_gene: TRBJ1-5; d_gene: TRBD1; v_gene: TRBV5-8
CDR3nt: TGTGCCAGCAGTAAGGACAGGGCGGGCAATCAGCCCCAGCATTTT; CDR3aa: CASSKDRAGNQPQHF; abundance: NA; j_gene: TRBJ1-5; d_gene: TRBD1; v_gene: TRBV2
CDR3nt: TGTGCCAGCCGCACCGGGTCCTTAGTCTACGAGCAGTACTTC; CDR3aa: CASRTGSLVYEQYF; abundance: NA; j_gene: TRBJ2-7; d_gene: NA; v_gene: TRBV5-5
CDR3nt: TGTGCCAGCAGCTCGGCGCGGGGTAGCAATCAGCCCCAGCATTTT; CDR3aa: CASSSARGSNQPQHF; abundance: NA; j_gene: TRBJ1-5; d_gene: NA; v_gene: TRBV7-8
CDR3nt: TGTGCCTGGAGTGTCGGGTCTGGGGCCAACGTCCTGACTTTC; CDR3aa: CAWSVGSGANVLTF; abundance: NA; j_gene: TRBJ2-6; d_gene: NA; v_gene: TRBV30
CDR3nt: TGTGCCACCAGCCCCCACGGTAGTAGCAATCAGCCCCAGCATTTT; CDR3aa: CATSPHGSSNQPQHF; abundance: NA; j_gene: TRBJ1-5; d_gene: NA; v_gene: TRBV15
CDR3nt: TGCGCCAGCAGCTTTTCTATCCGGGACTACGAGCAGTACTTC; CDR3aa: CASSFSIRDYEQYF; abundance: once; j_gene: TRBJ2-7; d_gene: NA; v_gene: TRBV5-1
CDR3nt: TGTGCCAGCAGCAAACAGGGGGGGGAGCAGTACTTC; CDR3aa: CASSKQGGEQYF; abundance: few; j_gene: TRBJ2-7; d_gene: NA; v_gene: TRBV27
CDR3nt: TGTGCCAGCGCACGGGGACAGGGGTCCTACGAGCAGTACTTC; CDR3aa: CASARGQGSYEQYF; abundance: NA; j_gene: TRBJ2-7; d_gene: TRBD1; v_gene: TRBV11-3
CDR3nt: TGCGCCAGCAGCCCCGGGGGCGGGGGGGCCGTTGAGCAGTTCTTC; CDR3aa: CASSPGGGGAVEQFF; abundance: few; j_gene: TRBJ2-1; d_gene: TRBD2; v_gene: TRBV5-1
CDR3nt: TGTGCCATCAGTGGACGGCACACGGGGAGGGGAAACACCATATATTTT; CDR3aa: CAISGRHTGRGNTIYF; abundance: NA; j_gene: TRBJ1-3; d_gene: NA; v_gene: TRBV10-3
CDR3nt: TGTGCCAGCAGTTACTCGGCAGGCTCTGGAAACACCATATATTTT; CDR3aa: CASSYSAGSGNTIYF; abundance: NA; j_gene: TRBJ1-3; d_gene: NA; v_gene: TRBV6-5
CDR3nt: TGTGCCACCCGTCGAGAGGCCAACGTCCTGACTTTC; CDR3aa: CATRREANVLTF; abundance: once; j_gene: TRBJ2-6; d_gene: NA; v_gene: TRBV6-1
CDR3nt: TGTGCCAGCAGCGAGACGGAGGCATATAATTCACCCCTCCACTTT; CDR3aa: CASSETEAYNSPLHF; abundance: NA; j_gene: TRBJ1-6; d_gene: NA; v_gene: TRBV9
CDR3nt: TGTGCCAGCAGCTTAGCCTCTAGCGGGGAGCTGTTTTTT; CDR3aa: CASSLASSGELFF; abundance: NA; j_gene: TRBJ2-2; d_gene: NA; v_gene: TRBV7-9
CDR3nt: TGTGCCAGCAGCTTACAGCGGGGGGGCCGAGAGACCCAGTACTTC; CDR3aa: CASSLQRGGRETQYF; abundance: NA; j_gene: TRBJ2-5; d_gene: TRBD2; v_gene: TRBV7-3
CDR3nt: TGTGCCAGCAGCTTAGCCCGGGGAGGGGGGAAACTGTTTTTT; CDR3aa: CASSLARGGGKLFF; abundance: NA; j_gene: TRBJ1-4; d_gene: NA; v_gene: TRBV7-2